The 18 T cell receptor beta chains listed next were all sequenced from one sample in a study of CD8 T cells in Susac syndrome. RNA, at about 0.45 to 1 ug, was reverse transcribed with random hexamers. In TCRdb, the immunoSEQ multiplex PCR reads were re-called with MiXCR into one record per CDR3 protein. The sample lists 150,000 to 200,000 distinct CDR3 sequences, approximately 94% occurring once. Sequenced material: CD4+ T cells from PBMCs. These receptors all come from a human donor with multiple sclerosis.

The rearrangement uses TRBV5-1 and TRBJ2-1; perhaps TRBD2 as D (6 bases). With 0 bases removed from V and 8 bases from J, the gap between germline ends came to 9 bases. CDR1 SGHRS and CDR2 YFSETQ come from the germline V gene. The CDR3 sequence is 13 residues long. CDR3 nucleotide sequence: TGCGCCAGCAGCTTGGCGGAGGGCCATGAGCAGTTCTTC. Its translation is CASSLAEGHEQFF.

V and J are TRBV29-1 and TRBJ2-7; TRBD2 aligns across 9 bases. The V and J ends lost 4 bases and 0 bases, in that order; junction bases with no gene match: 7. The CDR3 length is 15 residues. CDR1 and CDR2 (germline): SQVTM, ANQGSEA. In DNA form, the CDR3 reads TGCAGCGTTGGAAGGGAGCGGGGGGTCTCCTACGAGCAGTACTTC. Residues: CSVGRERGVSYEQYF.

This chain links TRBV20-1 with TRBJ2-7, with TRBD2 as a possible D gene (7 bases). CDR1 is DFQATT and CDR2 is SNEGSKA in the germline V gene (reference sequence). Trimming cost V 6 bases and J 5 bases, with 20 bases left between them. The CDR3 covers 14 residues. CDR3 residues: CSAWEGGPLDEQYF. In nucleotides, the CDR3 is TGCAGTGCCTGGGAGGGGGGACCCCTCGACGAGCAGTACTTC.

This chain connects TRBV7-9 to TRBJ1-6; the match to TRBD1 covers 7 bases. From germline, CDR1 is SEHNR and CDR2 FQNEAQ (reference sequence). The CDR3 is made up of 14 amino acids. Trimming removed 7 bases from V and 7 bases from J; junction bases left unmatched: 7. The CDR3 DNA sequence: TGTGCCAGCAAGCGAACAGGGGAGAATTCACCCCTCCACTTT. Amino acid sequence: CASKRTGENSPLHF. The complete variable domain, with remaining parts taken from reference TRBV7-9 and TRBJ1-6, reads DTGVSQNPRHKITKRGQNVTFRCDPISEHNRLYWYRQTLGQGPEFLTYFQNEAQLEKSRLLSDRFSAERPKGSFSTLEIQRTEQGDSAMYLCASKRTGENSPLHFGNGTRLTVT.

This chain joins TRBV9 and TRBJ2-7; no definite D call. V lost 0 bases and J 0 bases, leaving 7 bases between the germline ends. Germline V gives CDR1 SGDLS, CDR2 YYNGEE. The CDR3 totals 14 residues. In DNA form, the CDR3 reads TGTGCCAGCAGCGTAGAGGCCTACTCCTACGAGCAGTACTTC. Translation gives CASSVEAYSYEQYF.

The DNA of the CDR3 is TGTGCCAGCAGCTTAGTCCTCCCGACATGGAGGCTGAACACTGAAGCTTTCTTT. Translation: CASSLVLPTWRLNTEAFF. The rearrangement links TRBV7-2 to TRBJ1-1, with D hard to call. This CDR3 region has 18 residues. Germline V gene sequence: CDR1 SGHTA, CDR2 FQGNSA. V shed 1 base and J shed 0 bases, with 18 bases lying between them.

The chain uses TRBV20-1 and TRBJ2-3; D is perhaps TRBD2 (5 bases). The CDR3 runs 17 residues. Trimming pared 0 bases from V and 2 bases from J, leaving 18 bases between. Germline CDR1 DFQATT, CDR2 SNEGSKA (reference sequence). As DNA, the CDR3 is TGCAGTGCTAGAGACCTGGGAGTTTACCAAGACACAGATACGCAGTATTTT. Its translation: CSARDLGVYQDTDTQYF.

CDR3 protein: CSASPIDRQETQYF. The CDR3 nucleotides are TGCAGTGCTAGCCCCATCGACCGTCAAGAGACCCAGTACTTC. The rearrangement uses TRBV20-1 and TRBJ2-5; D remains unclear. CDR1 is DFQATT and CDR2 is SNEGSKA in the germline V gene (reference sequence). Trimming took 3 bases from V and 2 from J, leaving 13 bases between them. CDR3 length: 14 amino acids.

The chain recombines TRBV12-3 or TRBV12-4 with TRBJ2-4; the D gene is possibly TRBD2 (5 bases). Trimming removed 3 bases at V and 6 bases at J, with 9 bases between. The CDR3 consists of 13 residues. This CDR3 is CASSLPGINIQYF. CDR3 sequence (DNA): TGTGCCAGCAGTTTGCCGGGAATAAACATTCAGTACTTC.

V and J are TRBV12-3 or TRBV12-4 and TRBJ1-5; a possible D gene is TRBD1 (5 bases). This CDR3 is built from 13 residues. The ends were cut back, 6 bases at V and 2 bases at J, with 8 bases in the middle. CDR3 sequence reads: CASSEGGNQPQHF. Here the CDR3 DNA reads TGTGCCAGCAGCGAAGGGGGCAATCAGCCCCAGCATTTT.

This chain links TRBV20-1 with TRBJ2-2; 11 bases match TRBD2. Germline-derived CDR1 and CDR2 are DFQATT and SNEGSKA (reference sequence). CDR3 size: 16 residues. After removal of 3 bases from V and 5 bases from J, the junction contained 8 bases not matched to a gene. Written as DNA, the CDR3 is TGCAGTGCTAGGTCACTAGCGGGGGACCATACCGGGGAGCTGTTTTTT. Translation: CSARSLAGDHTGELFF.

The CDR3 DNA follows: TGTGCCAGCAGCCCCCTAGGCGGGAATTTGGGCACTGAAGCTTTCTTT. Protein: CASSPLGGNLGTEAFF. The J gene is TRBJ1-1, the V gene TRBV9, with D unresolved. The CDR3 has 16 residues. Germline V gene sequence: CDR1 SGDLS, CDR2 YYNGEE. V lost 4 bases and J 4 bases, leaving 20 bases between the germline ends.

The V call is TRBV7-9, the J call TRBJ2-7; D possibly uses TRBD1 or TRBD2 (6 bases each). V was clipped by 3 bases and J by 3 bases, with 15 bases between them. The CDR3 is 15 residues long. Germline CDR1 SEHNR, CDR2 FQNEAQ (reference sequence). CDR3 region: CASSFEGGLYYEQYF. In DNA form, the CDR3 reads TGTGCCAGCAGCTTTGAAGGGGGGTTATACTACGAGCAGTACTTC.

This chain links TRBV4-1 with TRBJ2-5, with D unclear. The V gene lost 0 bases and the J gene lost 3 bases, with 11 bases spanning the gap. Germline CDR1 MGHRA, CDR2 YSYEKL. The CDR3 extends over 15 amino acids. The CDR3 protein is CASSQDLRSEETQYF. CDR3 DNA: TGCGCCAGCAGCCAAGATCTAAGGTCCGAAGAGACCCAGTACTTC.

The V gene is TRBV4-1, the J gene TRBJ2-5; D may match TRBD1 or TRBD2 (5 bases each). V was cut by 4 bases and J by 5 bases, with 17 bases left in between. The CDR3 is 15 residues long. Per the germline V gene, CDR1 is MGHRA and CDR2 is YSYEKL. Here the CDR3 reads CASSLTTGRSETQYF. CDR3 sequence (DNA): TGCGCCAGCAGCCTGACGACGGGACGATCGGAGACCCAGTACTTC.

CDR3 DNA sequence: TGTGCCAGCAGCCCCAGGGGGCCGTCCAATGAGCAGTTCTTC. It yields the protein CASSPRGPSNEQFF. The chain links TRBV5-4 to TRBJ2-1; TRBD1 agrees at 8 bases. The CDR3 has 14 amino acids. Per the germline V gene, CDR1 is SGHNT and CDR2 is YYREEE (reference sequence). Trimming removed 4 bases from V and 6 bases from J; junction bases left unmatched: 6.

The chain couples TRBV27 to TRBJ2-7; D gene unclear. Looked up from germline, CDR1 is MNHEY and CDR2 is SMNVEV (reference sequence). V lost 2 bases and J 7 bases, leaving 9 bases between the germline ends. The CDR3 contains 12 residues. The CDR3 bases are TGTGCCAGCAGTTTAGTCTCCGGGGAGCAGTACTTC. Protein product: CASSLVSGEQYF.

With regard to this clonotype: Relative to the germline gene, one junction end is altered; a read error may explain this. The CDR3 DNA sequence: TGTGCTAGCAGCTCGGACGCTTTTCGAGGGACCCAGTACTTC. It yields the protein CASSSDAFRGTQYF. The rearrangement uses TRBV7-7 and TRBJ2-5; D uncertain. Germline values: CDR1 SSHAT, CDR2 FNYEAQ (reference sequence). The CDR3 runs 14 residues. Looking up the rest from reference TRBV7-7 and TRBJ2-5 gives the full variable domain: GAGVSQSPRYKVTKRGQDVTLRCDPISSHATLYWYQQALGQGPEFLTYFNYEAQPDKSGLPSDRFSAERPEGSISTLTIQRTEQRDSAMYRCASSSDAFRGTQYFGPGTRLLVL.